This TCR beta chain was documented in a study of T cell responses to AZD1222 COVID-19 vaccine. Clones were sequenced by immunoSEQ multiplex PCR, and TCRdb holds only the in-frame ones, with some missing. The table has approximately 150,000 clones, roughly 84% seen once; the top ten hold roughly 5.1%. The V segment lost 3 bases and the J segment 5 bases; nucleotides outside the gene matches: 8. CDR3 length: 15 amino acids. Germline V gene data show CDR1 as KGHDR and CDR2 as SFDVKD. Sequencing was performed on peripheral blood, taken 28 days after the second AZD1222 dose. This sequence originates from an adult who received the AZD1222 COVID-19 vaccine. The rearrangement links TRBV24-1 to TRBJ2-5; TRBD2 agrees at 7 bases. The DNA for the CDR3 is TGTGCCACCAGTGATCCCGGGCAGGGAGGGGAGACCCAGTACTTC. It is translated as CATSDPGQGGETQYF.